This T cell receptor (beta chain) is from a study of early T cells in non-severe SARS-CoV-2 infection. On the study more broadly: The input, bulk RNA from unsorted whole blood, was sequenced, and chains were unpaired.

Findings and caveats of the study: Matches to VDJdb favored anti-spike CD8 responses and missed private and CD4 specificities.

This clonotype has a handful of counts. The target antigen is unknown. Individual cDNA molecules received unique molecular identifiers. TCRdb reprocessed the 5' RACE reads with MiXCR, giving one entry per CDR3 protein. The sample gives under 80,000 distinct CDR3 sequences, 11% of which show up once; 3.5% to 4.5% is in the top ten. The sequencing input was whole blood. This TCR derives from an adult who was a healthcare worker with PCR-confirmed SARS-CoV-2 infection or an uninfected control (not recorded which).

In nucleotides, the CDR3 is TGCAGCGTAGGAAGATGGGAGGACACTGAAGCTTTCTTT. Translated: CSVGRWEDTEAFF. V gene TRBV29-1 combines with J gene TRBJ1-1, with D unclear. Trimming stripped 6 bases from V and 3 bases from J, with 14 bases between. The CDR3 loop spans 13 amino acids. Germline V gene data show CDR1 as SQVTM and CDR2 as ANQGSEA.